The rows below give T cell receptor beta chains drawn from one sample of a study of shared clonotypes between healthy human individuals. Clones were sequenced by immunoSEQ multiplex PCR, and TCRdb holds only the in-frame ones, with some missing. The table includes about 1.5 million clones, approximately 98% detected once. The material sequenced was naive CD4+ T cells sorted from blood. The receptors shown here come from a man aged 25 to 40 in good health. CDR3s include the opening cysteine and the closing phenylalanine or tryptophan.

v_gene: TRBV5-1
j_gene: TRBJ2-7
CDR3aa: CASSPRQGRSYEQYF

v_gene: TRBV19
j_gene: TRBJ1-4
CDR3aa: CASRLGRGRTNEKLFF

v_gene: TRBV13
j_gene: TRBJ2-1
CDR3aa: CASSLPGTGNNEQFF

v_gene: TRBV28
j_gene: TRBJ2-7
CDR3aa: CANLQGPYEQYF

v_gene: TRBV19
j_gene: TRBJ2-5
CDR3aa: CASSDRTKVTQYF

v_gene: TRBV7-8
j_gene: TRBJ2-1
CDR3aa: CASSTRQGAPVDEQFF

v_gene: TRBV6-5
j_gene: TRBJ2-1
CDR3aa: CATRGDNEQFF

v_gene: TRBV7-7
j_gene: TRBJ2-5
CDR3aa: CASSFSSGSRETQYF

v_gene: TRBV7-6
j_gene: TRBJ2-3
CDR3aa: CASSPRTSSSTDTQYF

v_gene: TRBV14
j_gene: TRBJ2-7
CDR3aa: CASSHHYEQYF

v_gene: TRBV5-8
j_gene: TRBJ1-5
CDR3aa: CASSLAGAEQPQHF

v_gene: TRBV6-5
j_gene: TRBJ1-5
CDR3aa: CASSLSGLVQPQHF

v_gene: TRBV10-2
j_gene: TRBJ2-2
CDR3aa: CASSLGMLAGNTGELFF

v_gene: TRBV5-1
j_gene: TRBJ1-1
CDR3aa: CASSHYPGTGDTEAFF

v_gene: TRBV7-2
j_gene: TRBJ2-7
CDR3aa: CASSLGEGAREQYF

v_gene: TRBV7-8
j_gene: TRBJ2-3
CDR3aa: CASSRGGGGDTQYF

v_gene: TRBV7-2
j_gene: TRBJ1-3
CDR3aa: CASSFQLQGSSGNTIYF

v_gene: TRBV28
j_gene: TRBJ1-5
CDR3aa: CATVNSGTGVQPQHF

v_gene: TRBV5-1
j_gene: TRBJ2-7
CDR3aa: CASSFGQHYEQYF

v_gene: TRBV6-6
j_gene: TRBJ2-5
CDR3aa: CASRSLVRDQETQYF

v_gene: TRBV5-5
j_gene: TRBJ2-7
CDR3aa: CASSLISWYEQYF

v_gene: TRBV10-2
j_gene: TRBJ2-3
CDR3aa: CASSEPGQGTDTQYF

v_gene: TRBV19
j_gene: TRBJ2-3
CDR3aa: CASSFGSGSRDTQYF

v_gene: TRBV15
j_gene: TRBJ2-1
CDR3aa: CATSREGGKSGRWDNEQFF

v_gene: TRBV7-2
j_gene: TRBJ2-7
CDR3aa: CASSPREGLTYEQYF

v_gene: TRBV5-1
j_gene: TRBJ1-4
CDR3aa: CASSPGTGVRNEKLFF

v_gene: TRBV18
j_gene: TRBJ2-7
CDR3aa: CASSPPGRGVEQYF

v_gene: TRBV10-3
j_gene: TRBJ2-3
CDR3aa: CAIRRTADTQYF

v_gene: TRBV5-1
j_gene: TRBJ1-2
CDR3aa: CASSLLGRTYGYTF

v_gene: TRBV5-1
j_gene: TRBJ1-4
CDR3aa: CASSLMLGTSEKLFF

v_gene: TRBV29-1
j_gene: TRBJ1-2
CDR3aa: CSAMTLLGGYTF